This T cell receptor beta chain was retrieved from a study of shared clonotypes between healthy human individuals. On the study more broadly: A couple of women and a few men aged 18 to 49 made up the donors. The study's findings and limits: Some clonotypes were shared by all four sorted-subset donors, while others were not shared. The non-shared ones had lower generation probabilities than the shared ones.

The repertoire was sequenced with immunoSEQ multiplex PCR; TCRdb's copy has only in-frame clones and lacks some. The sample holds about 820,000 clones, around 93% seen once. As to this clone: What it recognizes is unknown.

Naive CD8 populations comprised CD45RO-negative cells positively selected for CCR7, excluding terminally differentiated effector memory CD45RA+ cells. The study drew all its donors from Caucasian adults living in Nashville, Tennessee. Trimming removed 5 bases from V and 6 bases from J, with 8 bases in between. The CDR3 has 12 residues. Germline-derived CDR1 and CDR2 are SGHVS and FQNEAQ. This TCR derives from a man younger than 40 in good health. The V and J genes are TRBV7-8 and TRBJ1-5; D not certain. Sequencing was done on a sample of naive CD8+ T cells sorted from blood. CDR3 nucleotides: TGTGCCAGCAGCCGGGAACTTCAGCCCCAGCATTTT. This sequence encodes CASSRELQPQHF.